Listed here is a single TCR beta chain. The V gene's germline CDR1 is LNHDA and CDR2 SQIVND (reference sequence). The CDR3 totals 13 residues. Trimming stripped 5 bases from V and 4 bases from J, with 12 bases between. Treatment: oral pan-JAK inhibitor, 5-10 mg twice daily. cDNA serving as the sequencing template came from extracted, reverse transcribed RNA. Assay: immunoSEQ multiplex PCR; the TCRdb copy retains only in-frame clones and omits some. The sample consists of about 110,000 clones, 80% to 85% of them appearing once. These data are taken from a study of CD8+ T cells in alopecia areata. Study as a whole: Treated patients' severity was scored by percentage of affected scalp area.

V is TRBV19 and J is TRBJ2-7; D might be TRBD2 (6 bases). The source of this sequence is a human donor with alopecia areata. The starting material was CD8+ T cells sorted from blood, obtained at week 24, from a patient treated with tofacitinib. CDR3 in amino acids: CASSWGVGYEQYF. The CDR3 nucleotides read TGTGCCAGTAGTTGGGGGGTCGGGTACGAGCAGTACTTC.